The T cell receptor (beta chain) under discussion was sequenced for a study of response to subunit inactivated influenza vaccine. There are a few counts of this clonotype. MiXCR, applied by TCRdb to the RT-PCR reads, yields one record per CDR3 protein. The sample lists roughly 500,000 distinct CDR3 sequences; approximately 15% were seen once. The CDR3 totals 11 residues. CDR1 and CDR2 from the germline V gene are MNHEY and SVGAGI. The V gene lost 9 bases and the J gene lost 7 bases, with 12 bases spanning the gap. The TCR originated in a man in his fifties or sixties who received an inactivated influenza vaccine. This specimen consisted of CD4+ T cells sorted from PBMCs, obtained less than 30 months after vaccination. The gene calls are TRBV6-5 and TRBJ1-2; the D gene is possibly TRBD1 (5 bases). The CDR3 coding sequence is TGTGCCAGTGGGACTGAGCGTGGCTACACCTTC. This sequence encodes CASGTERGYTF.